Sequencing of this T cell receptor (beta chain) was carried out in a study of T cell repertoires in cytomegalovirus infection. This clonotype was detected ten times or more. Its antigen is unidentified. Study results and caveats: Summed frequency of shared TCR beta families picked out CMV carriers who also had the relevant HLA.

Trimming at V came to 5 bases and at J to 0 bases, leaving 8 bases not matched to a gene. Germline CDR1 SGHTA, CDR2 FQGNSA. CDR3 size: 18 residues. TCRdb reprocessed the reads via MiXCR and lists one record per CDR3 protein. The profile shows some 110,000 distinct CDR3 sequences, over 9.5% of them singletons. What was sequenced was PBMCs, sequenced either directly or after in vitro stimulation (not recorded which). The rearrangement joins TRBV7-2 to TRBJ2-1; 12 bases match TRBD2. The sequence was obtained from a human donor in good health (CMV status not recorded). Some clones in this sample may be carry-over from other donors' samples. The CDR3 DNA is TGTGCCAGCAGCCTGACTAGCGGGAGAAGGGGCTCCTACAATGAGCAGTTCTTC. Its translation: CASSLTSGRRGSYNEQFF.